This TCR beta chain was documented in a study of cytomegalovirus exposure and HLA in healthy donors. Looked up from germline, CDR1 is SGHVS and CDR2 is FNYEAQ. The CDR3 covers 18 residues. V shed 0 bases and J shed 2 bases, with 18 bases lying between them. With regard to this clone: As yet, its antigen is unknown.

Study-level findings and limits: CMV serostatus stood as the only immune exposure information on hand.

Amplification used 60 Vbeta primers and 13 Jbeta primers. TCRdb's table, derived via immunoSEQ multiplex PCR, lists solely in-frame clones and lacks some. This table has about 89,000 clones, 85% appearing once. The chain combines TRBV7-6 with TRBJ2-3; weak D call: TRBD1 (6 bases). Sequencing was carried out using PBMCs. The sequence was collected from a man aged 35 to 55 in good health and CMV-seropositive. The CDR3 protein is CASSLAPTGTTTTDTQYF. CDR3 DNA: TGTGCCAGCAGCTTAGCCCCTACAGGGACGACGACCACAGATACGCAGTATTTT.